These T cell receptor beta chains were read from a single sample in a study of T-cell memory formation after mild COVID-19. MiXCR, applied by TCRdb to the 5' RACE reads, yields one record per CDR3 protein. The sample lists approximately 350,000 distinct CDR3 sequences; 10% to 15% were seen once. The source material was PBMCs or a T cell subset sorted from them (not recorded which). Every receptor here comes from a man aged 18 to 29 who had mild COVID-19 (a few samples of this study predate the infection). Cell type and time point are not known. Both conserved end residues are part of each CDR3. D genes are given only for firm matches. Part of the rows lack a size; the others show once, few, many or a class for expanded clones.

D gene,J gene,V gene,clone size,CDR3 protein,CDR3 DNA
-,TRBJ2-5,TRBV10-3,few,CAISSTGTGARETQYF,TGTGCCATCAGCTCAACCGGGACCGGGGCCAGGGAGACCCAGTACTTC
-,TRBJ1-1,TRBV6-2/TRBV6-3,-,CASRGGPEAFF,TGTGCCAGCCGGGGGGGGCCTGAAGCTTTCTTT
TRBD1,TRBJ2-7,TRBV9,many,CASSVGVTGGYEQYF,TGTGCCAGCAGCGTAGGTGTGACAGGGGGTTACGAGCAGTACTTC
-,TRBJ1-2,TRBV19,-,CASSQGIGYGYTF,TGTGCCAGTTCGCAGGGGATCGGCTATGGCTACACCTTC
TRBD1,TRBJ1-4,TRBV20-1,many,CSAPDRDDEKLFF,TGCAGTGCTCCGGACAGGGACGATGAAAAACTGTTTTTT
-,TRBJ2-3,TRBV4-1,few,CASSQGSGLREDTQYF,TGCGCCAGCAGCCAAGGATCAGGGCTCCGGGAGGATACGCAGTATTTT
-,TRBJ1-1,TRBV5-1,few,CASSLAGSPIEAFF,TGCGCCAGCAGCTTGGCCGGCAGTCCGATTGAAGCTTTCTTT
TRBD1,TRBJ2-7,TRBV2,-,CASSGQGNYEQYF,TGTGCCAGCAGCGGACAGGGCAACTACGAGCAGTACTTC
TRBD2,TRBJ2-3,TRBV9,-,CASKSTSGATDTQYF,TGTGCCAGCAAATCGACTAGCGGGGCCACAGATACGCAGTATTTT
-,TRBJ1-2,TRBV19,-,CASSEKNYGYTF,TGTGCCAGTAGTGAGAAGAACTATGGCTACACCTTC
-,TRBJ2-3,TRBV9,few,CASSVTTSGATDTQYF,TGTGCCAGCAGCGTAACGACTAGTGGGGCCACAGATACGCAGTATTTT
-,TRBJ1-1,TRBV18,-,CASSPRADEAFF,TGTGCCAGCTCCCCGAGGGCGGATGAAGCTTTCTTT
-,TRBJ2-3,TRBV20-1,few,CSASIWELDGDTQYF,TGCAGTGCTAGCATATGGGAACTCGATGGGGATACGCAGTATTTT
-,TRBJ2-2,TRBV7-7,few,CASSPRWGTQTGELFF,TGTGCTAGCAGCCCCAGGTGGGGGACTCAGACCGGGGAGCTGTTTTTT
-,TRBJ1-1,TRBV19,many,CASSMGLNTEAFF,TGTGCCAGTAGTATGGGACTCAACACTGAAGCTTTCTTT
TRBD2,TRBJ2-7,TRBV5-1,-,CASRLAGGPYEQYF,TGCGCCAGCAGATTAGCGGGGGGCCCCTACGAGCAGTACTTC
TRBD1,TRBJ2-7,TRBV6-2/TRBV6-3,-,CASSLPDRRREQYF,TGTGCCAGCAGCCTTCCGGACAGGCGACGAGAGCAGTACTTC
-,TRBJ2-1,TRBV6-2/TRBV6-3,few,CASSYAVTGVNEQFF,TGTGCCAGCAGTTACGCAGTCACTGGGGTCAATGAGCAGTTCTTC
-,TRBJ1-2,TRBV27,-,CASSLSVTDLTNYGYTF,TGTGCCAGCAGTTTATCGGTCACCGACCTCACTAACTATGGCTACACCTTC
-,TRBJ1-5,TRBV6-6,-,CASSYWGAVGQPQHF,TGTGCCAGCAGTTACTGGGGGGCGGTGGGCCAGCCCCAGCATTTT
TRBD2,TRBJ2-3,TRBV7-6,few,CATRGGPADTQYF,TGTGCCACCCGGGGGGGGCCGGCAGATACGCAGTATTTT
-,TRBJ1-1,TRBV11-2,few,CASSSTIEAFF,TGTGCCAGCAGCTCAACCATTGAAGCTTTCTTT
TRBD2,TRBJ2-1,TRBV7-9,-,CASSSTGGGLNEQFF,TGTGCCAGCAGCTCCACGGGGGGGGGCTTAAATGAGCAGTTCTTC